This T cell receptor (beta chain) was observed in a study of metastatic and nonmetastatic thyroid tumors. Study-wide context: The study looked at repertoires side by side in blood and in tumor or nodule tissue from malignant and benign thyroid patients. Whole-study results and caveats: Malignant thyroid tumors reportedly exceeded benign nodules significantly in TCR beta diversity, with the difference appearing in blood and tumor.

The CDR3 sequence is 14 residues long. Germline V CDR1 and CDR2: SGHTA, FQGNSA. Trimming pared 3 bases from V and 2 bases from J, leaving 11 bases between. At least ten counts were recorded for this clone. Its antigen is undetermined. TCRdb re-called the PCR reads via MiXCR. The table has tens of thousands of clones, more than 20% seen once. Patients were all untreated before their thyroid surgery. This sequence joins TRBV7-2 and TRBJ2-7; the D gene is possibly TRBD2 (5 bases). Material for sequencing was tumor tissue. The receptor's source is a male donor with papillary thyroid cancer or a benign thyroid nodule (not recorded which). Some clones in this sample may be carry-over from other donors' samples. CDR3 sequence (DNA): TGTGCCAGCAGCTTCTACGAGGGTACCTACGAGCAGTACTTC. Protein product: CASSFYEGTYEQYF.